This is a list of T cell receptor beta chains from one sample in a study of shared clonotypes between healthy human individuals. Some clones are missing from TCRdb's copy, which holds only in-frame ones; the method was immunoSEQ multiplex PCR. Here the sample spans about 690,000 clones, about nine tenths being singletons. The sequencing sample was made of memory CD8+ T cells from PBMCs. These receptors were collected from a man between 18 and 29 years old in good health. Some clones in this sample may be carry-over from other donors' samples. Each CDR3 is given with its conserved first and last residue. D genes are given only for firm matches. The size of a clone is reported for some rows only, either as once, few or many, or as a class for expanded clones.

CDR3 protein: CSVEDRGGVETQYF; CDR3 DNA: TGCAGCGTTGAAGACCGAGGGGGGGTAGAGACCCAGTACTTC; V gene: TRBV29-1; D gene: NA; J gene: TRBJ2-5; clone size: NA
CDR3 protein: CSVEWGNTGELFF; CDR3 DNA: TGCAGCGTTGAGTGGGGGAACACCGGGGAGCTGTTTTTT; V gene: TRBV29-1; D gene: NA; J gene: TRBJ2-2; clone size: NA
CDR3 protein: CASTIGRGNQPQHF; CDR3 DNA: TGTGCCAGCACCATAGGCAGGGGCAATCAGCCCCAGCATTTT; V gene: TRBV5-6; D gene: NA; J gene: TRBJ1-5; clone size: NA
CDR3 protein: CASRVGRLGGHQPQHF; CDR3 DNA: TGTGCCAGCAGAGTGGGGCGTTTAGGTGGGCATCAGCCCCAGCATTTT; V gene: TRBV28; D gene: NA; J gene: TRBJ1-5; clone size: NA
CDR3 protein: CASSSIYPGLAGTYEQYF; CDR3 DNA: TGTGCCAGCAGTTCAATATATCCGGGACTAGCGGGAACCTACGAGCAGTACTTC; V gene: TRBV28; D gene: TRBD2; J gene: TRBJ2-7; clone size: NA
CDR3 protein: CASSWGTSGLLYEQYF; CDR3 DNA: TGTGCCAGCAGCTGGGGAACTAGCGGGCTTCTCTACGAGCAGTACTTC; V gene: TRBV11-2; D gene: TRBD2; J gene: TRBJ2-7; clone size: once
CDR3 protein: CASTTGGVYNEQFF; CDR3 DNA: TGTGCCAGCACCACGGGGGGGGTCTACAATGAGCAGTTCTTC; V gene: TRBV19; D gene: TRBD2; J gene: TRBJ2-1; clone size: NA
CDR3 protein: CASTPLAGGTEAFF; CDR3 DNA: TGTGCCAGCACTCCCCTTGCGGGGGGCACTGAAGCTTTCTTT; V gene: TRBV27; D gene: NA; J gene: TRBJ1-1; clone size: NA
CDR3 protein: CASSPGQDYEQYF; CDR3 DNA: TGTGCCAGCAGCCCCGGACAGGACTACGAGCAGTACTTC; V gene: TRBV4-2; D gene: TRBD1; J gene: TRBJ2-7; clone size: NA
CDR3 protein: CATSSGQEITSNQPQHF; CDR3 DNA: TGTGCCACCAGCAGCGGACAGGAAATAACTAGCAATCAGCCCCAGCATTTT; V gene: TRBV15; D gene: TRBD1; J gene: TRBJ1-5; clone size: NA
CDR3 protein: CASSTPGGGINQPQHF; CDR3 DNA: TGTGCCAGTAGTACCCCCGGGGGAGGCATCAATCAGCCCCAGCATTTT; V gene: TRBV19; D gene: NA; J gene: TRBJ1-5; clone size: NA
CDR3 protein: CASSLADLSVTREETQYF; CDR3 DNA: TGTGCCAGCAGCTTAGCGGACTTGTCAGTCACAAGGGAAGAGACCCAGTACTTC; V gene: TRBV7-8; D gene: NA; J gene: TRBJ2-5; clone size: NA
CDR3 protein: CASSQEAISGGRTDTQYF; CDR3 DNA: TGTGCCAGCAGCCAGGAGGCAATATCTGGCGGGAGAACAGATACGCAGTATTTT; V gene: TRBV4-2; D gene: TRBD2; J gene: TRBJ2-3; clone size: NA
CDR3 protein: CASSQDSESGYLWGEQFF; CDR3 DNA: TGCGCCAGCAGCCAAGATTCAGAATCAGGTTACTTGTGGGGTGAGCAGTTCTTC; V gene: TRBV4-1; D gene: NA; J gene: TRBJ2-1; clone size: NA
CDR3 protein: CASTKEGTGLYNEQFF; CDR3 DNA: TGTGCCAGCACCAAAGAAGGGACAGGCTTATACAATGAGCAGTTCTTC; V gene: TRBV13; D gene: TRBD1; J gene: TRBJ2-1; clone size: NA
CDR3 protein: CASRTSEGASYEQYF; CDR3 DNA: TGTGCCAGCAGGACCTCTGAGGGGGCATCCTACGAGCAGTACTTC; V gene: TRBV5-5; D gene: TRBD1; J gene: TRBJ2-7; clone size: NA
CDR3 protein: CASSVGQGDGYTF; CDR3 DNA: TGTGCCAGCAGCGTAGGGCAGGGCGATGGCTACACCTTC; V gene: TRBV9; D gene: NA; J gene: TRBJ1-2; clone size: NA
CDR3 protein: CASSPHRGSYVDTQYF; CDR3 DNA: TGTGCCAGCAGCCCACACAGGGGCAGTTATGTAGATACGCAGTATTTT; V gene: TRBV11-2; D gene: TRBD1; J gene: TRBJ2-3; clone size: NA
CDR3 protein: CASSPRGQRFEQYF; CDR3 DNA: TGTGCCAGCAGCCCTAGGGGACAGCGGTTCGAGCAGTACTTC; V gene: TRBV7-6; D gene: TRBD1; J gene: TRBJ2-7; clone size: NA
CDR3 protein: CASRPPGTRHNEQFF; CDR3 DNA: TGTGCCAGCAGGCCACCCGGGACTAGGCACAATGAGCAGTTCTTC; V gene: TRBV6-5; D gene: TRBD2; J gene: TRBJ2-1; clone size: many
CDR3 protein: CASSLVGQPASGELFF; CDR3 DNA: TGTGCCAGCAGCTTAGTCGGCCAACCCGCGTCGGGGGAGCTGTTTTTT; V gene: TRBV11-2; D gene: NA; J gene: TRBJ2-2; clone size: once
CDR3 protein: CASSNTVYYEQYF; CDR3 DNA: TGTGCCAGCAGTAACACAGTTTACTACGAGCAGTACTTC; V gene: TRBV6-1; D gene: NA; J gene: TRBJ2-7; clone size: once
CDR3 protein: CASSTLQGSPIGTEAFF; CDR3 DNA: TGTGCCAGCAGTACCTTACAGGGGTCACCAATAGGGACTGAAGCTTTCTTT; V gene: TRBV27; D gene: TRBD1; J gene: TRBJ1-1; clone size: NA
CDR3 protein: CASSLRTAPTYEQYF; CDR3 DNA: TGCGCCAGCAGCCTAAGGACAGCACCTACCTACGAGCAGTACTTC; V gene: TRBV4-1; D gene: NA; J gene: TRBJ2-7; clone size: NA
CDR3 protein: CASVSFTENTEAFF; CDR3 DNA: TGTGCCAGCGTCTCGTTTACGGAGAACACTGAAGCTTTCTTT; V gene: TRBV7-9; D gene: NA; J gene: TRBJ1-1; clone size: once
CDR3 protein: CASSFQETQYF; CDR3 DNA: TGTGCCAGCAGTTTCCAAGAGACCCAGTACTTC; V gene: TRBV27; D gene: NA; J gene: TRBJ2-5; clone size: NA
CDR3 protein: CASSLAAGPEETQYF; CDR3 DNA: TGTGCCAGCAGCTTAGCCGCGGGACCTGAAGAGACCCAGTACTTC; V gene: TRBV7-9; D gene: NA; J gene: TRBJ2-5; clone size: NA
CDR3 protein: CASSEGPPDSISGNTIYF; CDR3 DNA: TGTGCCAGCAGTGAAGGCCCCCCAGACTCCATCTCTGGAAACACCATATATTTT; V gene: TRBV6-1; D gene: NA; J gene: TRBJ1-3; clone size: NA
CDR3 protein: CASTLPGLAEQFF; CDR3 DNA: TGTGCCAGCACCCTTCCTGGGTTGGCTGAGCAGTTCTTC; V gene: TRBV28; D gene: NA; J gene: TRBJ2-1; clone size: NA
CDR3 protein: CASSPAGYSYEQYF; CDR3 DNA: TGCGCCAGCAGCCCAGCGGGTTACTCCTACGAGCAGTACTTC; V gene: TRBV5-1; D gene: NA; J gene: TRBJ2-7; clone size: NA
CDR3 protein: CASRGGGQNTEAFF; CDR3 DNA: TGTGCCAGCAGGGGAGGCGGCCAGAACACTGAAGCTTTCTTT; V gene: TRBV9; D gene: NA; J gene: TRBJ1-1; clone size: NA
CDR3 protein: CASSIRNYEQYF; CDR3 DNA: TGTGCCAGCAGCATAAGAAACTACGAGCAGTACTTC; V gene: TRBV6-6; D gene: NA; J gene: TRBJ2-7; clone size: NA
CDR3 protein: CASSLAAGVSYEQYF; CDR3 DNA: TGTGCCAGCAGCTTAGCCGCAGGGGTGTCCTACGAGCAGTACTTC; V gene: TRBV7-9; D gene: NA; J gene: TRBJ2-7; clone size: NA
CDR3 protein: CASSLFGGEEKLFF; CDR3 DNA: TGTGCCAGCAGTTTATTCGGGGGAGAGGAAAAACTGTTTTTT; V gene: TRBV27; D gene: NA; J gene: TRBJ1-4; clone size: NA
CDR3 protein: CAWSWVSGTESYEQYF; CDR3 DNA: TGTGCCTGGAGTTGGGTCTCCGGGACAGAATCCTACGAGCAGTACTTC; V gene: TRBV30; D gene: TRBD1; J gene: TRBJ2-7; clone size: NA
CDR3 protein: CAISLTGQNYNEQFF; CDR3 DNA: TGTGCCATCAGTCTTACAGGGCAGAACTACAATGAGCAGTTCTTC; V gene: TRBV10-3; D gene: NA; J gene: TRBJ2-1; clone size: NA
CDR3 protein: CATSHSGGTSEQYF; CDR3 DNA: TGTGCCACCAGCCACAGCGGGGGGACATCCGAGCAGTACTTC; V gene: TRBV15; D gene: TRBD2; J gene: TRBJ2-7; clone size: few
CDR3 protein: CASRSREGIYGYTF; CDR3 DNA: TGTGCCAGCAGGTCGAGGGAGGGTATCTATGGCTACACCTTC; V gene: TRBV2; D gene: NA; J gene: TRBJ1-2; clone size: NA
CDR3 protein: CASSPGWASGRGNTQYF; CDR3 DNA: TGTGCCAGCAGCCCGGGGTGGGCTAGCGGGAGAGGGAATACGCAGTATTTT; V gene: TRBV9; D gene: TRBD2; J gene: TRBJ2-3; clone size: NA
CDR3 protein: CASSFGSTDTQYF; CDR3 DNA: TGTGCCAGCAGTTTCGGTAGCACAGATACGCAGTATTTT; V gene: TRBV28; D gene: NA; J gene: TRBJ2-3; clone size: NA
CDR3 protein: CASSYSYPEDEQYF; CDR3 DNA: TGTGCCAGCAGTTACTCGTACCCCGAGGACGAGCAGTACTTC; V gene: TRBV6-6; D gene: NA; J gene: TRBJ2-7; clone size: NA
CDR3 protein: CASTLRQGRYEQYF; CDR3 DNA: TGTGCCAGCACCCTCCGACAGGGGCGATACGAGCAGTACTTC; V gene: TRBV28; D gene: TRBD1; J gene: TRBJ2-7; clone size: NA
CDR3 protein: CASSLEGLAGGPDEQFF; CDR3 DNA: TGTGCCAGCAGCTTAGAGGGACTAGCGGGAGGGCCTGATGAGCAGTTCTTC; V gene: TRBV13; D gene: TRBD2; J gene: TRBJ2-1; clone size: NA
CDR3 protein: CATSRGGLNNEQFF; CDR3 DNA: TGTGCCACCAGCAGAGGGGGACTTAACAATGAGCAGTTCTTC; V gene: TRBV15; D gene: NA; J gene: TRBJ2-1; clone size: NA